This T cell receptor (beta chain) was profiled in a study of blood T cell repertoires in COVID-19. TCRdb's table, derived via immunoSEQ multiplex PCR, lists solely in-frame clones and lacks some. The sample has about 150,000 clones, roughly nine tenths seen once. CDR3 length: 14 amino acids. Germline V gene lookup returns CDR1 KGHSH and CDR2 LQKENI. V lost 10 bases to trimming and J lost 2 bases, with 15 bases between them. The clonotype comes from a woman in her forties with acute or convalescent COVID-19. V and J are TRBV18 and TRBJ1-3; possibly TRBD1 for D (6 bases). The sample consisted of peripheral blood. The DNA of the CDR3 is TGTGCCACCGCACAGGGCCGTCCTGGAAACACCATATATTTT. Translation: CATAQGRPGNTIYF.